The rows below give T cell receptor beta chains drawn from one sample of a study of control samples from healthy donors and cancer patients. Only in-frame clones appear in the TCRdb table, and some are missing; sequencing was by immunoSEQ multiplex PCR. The repertoire holds about 180,000 clones, with 91% as singletons. Sequenced material: blood. These receptors originate from a woman aged 40 to 49 in good health. Each CDR3 is given with its conserved first and last residue. Fields, in order: D gene, clone size, V gene, J gene, CDR3 DNA, CDR3 protein. A D gene is named only where the DNA matches it firmly. Some rows mark clone size as missing; the rest say once, few, many or name a class of expanded clone.

d_gene: TRBD1; abundance: .; v_gene: TRBV3-1/TRBV3-2; j_gene: TRBJ1-2; CDR3nt: TGTGCCAGCAGCCACAGGGGGTCATACTATGGCTACACCTTC; CDR3aa: CASSHRGSYYGYTF
d_gene: .; abundance: .; v_gene: TRBV28; j_gene: TRBJ1-4; CDR3nt: TGTGCCAGCAGAACCTCGGCGGGGTTTAATGAAAAACTGTTTTTT; CDR3aa: CASRTSAGFNEKLFF
d_gene: .; abundance: .; v_gene: TRBV6-1; j_gene: TRBJ1-2; CDR3nt: TGTGCCAGCAGTGAAGTGGTTGGGGTAAATGGCTACACCTTC; CDR3aa: CASSEVVGVNGYTF
d_gene: .; abundance: .; v_gene: TRBV3-1/TRBV3-2; j_gene: TRBJ1-3; CDR3nt: TGTGCCAGCAGCCAGCCCCGGATGGCAATTACCGGAAACACCATATATTTT; CDR3aa: CASSQPRMAITGNTIYF
d_gene: .; abundance: .; v_gene: TRBV7-9; j_gene: TRBJ1-1; CDR3nt: TGTGCCAGCAGCCACCACCCAAGGAATCCAGTGAACACTGAAGCTTTCTTT; CDR3aa: CASSHHPRNPVNTEAFF
d_gene: .; abundance: .; v_gene: TRBV6-4; j_gene: TRBJ1-2; CDR3nt: TGTGCCAGCTCCGGAGGAGGGGCGCGTGGCTACACCTTC; CDR3aa: CASSGGGARGYTF
d_gene: .; abundance: .; v_gene: TRBV5-1; j_gene: TRBJ2-7; CDR3nt: TGCGCCAGCAGCTTCGAGGGCTACGAGCAGTACTTC; CDR3aa: CASSFEGYEQYF
d_gene: .; abundance: once; v_gene: TRBV4-1; j_gene: TRBJ2-3; CDR3nt: TGCGCCAGCAGCCCCCTCTCTGTCACAGATACGCAGTATTTT; CDR3aa: CASSPLSVTDTQYF
d_gene: TRBD2; abundance: .; v_gene: TRBV28; j_gene: TRBJ2-7; CDR3nt: TGTGCCAGCAGAAGGGCGGGGGCCTACGAGCAGTACTTC; CDR3aa: CASRRAGAYEQYF
d_gene: .; abundance: .; v_gene: TRBV6-5; j_gene: TRBJ1-5; CDR3nt: TGTGCCAGCAGTTGGGGAGGCAATCAGCCCCAGCATTTT; CDR3aa: CASSWGGNQPQHF
d_gene: .; abundance: .; v_gene: TRBV5-1; j_gene: TRBJ1-1; CDR3nt: TGCGCCAGCAGCTTGGAGACAGGTTCATTGGAGGCAGCTTTCTTT; CDR3aa: CASSLETGSLEAAFF
d_gene: TRBD2; abundance: once; v_gene: TRBV25-1; j_gene: TRBJ2-5; CDR3nt: TGTGCCAGCAGGGATTCCGGGGGGGCCCAAGAGACCCAGTACTTC; CDR3aa: CASRDSGGAQETQYF
d_gene: .; abundance: .; v_gene: TRBV27; j_gene: TRBJ1-1; CDR3nt: TGTGCCAGCAGTATGACAGGGAACACTGAAGCTTTCTTT; CDR3aa: CASSMTGNTEAFF
d_gene: .; abundance: .; v_gene: TRBV6-2/TRBV6-3; j_gene: TRBJ1-1; CDR3nt: TGTGCCAGCAGTTACTCGGCGGGGAACACTGAAGCTTTCTTT; CDR3aa: CASSYSAGNTEAFF
d_gene: .; abundance: .; v_gene: TRBV7-9; j_gene: TRBJ1-2; CDR3nt: TGTGCCAGCAGCTTAGAGACGCCACTCTATGGCTACACCTTC; CDR3aa: CASSLETPLYGYTF
d_gene: .; abundance: .; v_gene: TRBV7-9; j_gene: TRBJ2-1; CDR3nt: TGTGCCAGCAGCCTACTGGGGGGCTACAATGAGCAGTTCTTC; CDR3aa: CASSLLGGYNEQFF
d_gene: .; abundance: .; v_gene: TRBV6-6; j_gene: TRBJ1-3; CDR3nt: TGTGCCAGCAGTCTGGGGGTAAGGGGAAACACCATATATTTT; CDR3aa: CASSLGVRGNTIYF
d_gene: TRBD1; abundance: .; v_gene: TRBV5-8; j_gene: TRBJ1-5; CDR3nt: TGTGCCAGCAGCTTGGGACAGGGACCGGACGGGCCCCAGCATTTT; CDR3aa: CASSLGQGPDGPQHF
d_gene: .; abundance: .; v_gene: TRBV9; j_gene: TRBJ1-1; CDR3nt: TGTGCCAGCAGCAAACAAGGTCCGGTCTCTGAAGCTTTCTTT; CDR3aa: CASSKQGPVSEAFF
d_gene: .; abundance: .; v_gene: TRBV6-1; j_gene: TRBJ2-5; CDR3nt: TGTGCCAGCAGTGAACTAGCGAGGCAAGAGACCCAGTACTTC; CDR3aa: CASSELARQETQYF
d_gene: .; abundance: .; v_gene: TRBV10-3; j_gene: TRBJ1-2; CDR3nt: TGTGCCATCAGTGAGTCGGAGGTGGGGAGGAACTATGGCTACACCTTC; CDR3aa: CAISESEVGRNYGYTF
d_gene: TRBD1; abundance: .; v_gene: TRBV10-1; j_gene: TRBJ2-7; CDR3nt: TGCGCCAGCAGTGACCACGGGACAGTCTACGAGCAGTACTTC; CDR3aa: CASSDHGTVYEQYF
d_gene: TRBD1; abundance: .; v_gene: TRBV5-1; j_gene: TRBJ2-1; CDR3nt: TGCGCCAGCAGCGTCCTCGGGACAGGGTCTGGCAATGAGCAGTTCTTC; CDR3aa: CASSVLGTGSGNEQFF
d_gene: .; abundance: .; v_gene: TRBV5-4; j_gene: TRBJ1-4; CDR3nt: TGTGCCAGCAGCTTGGCCGGGGCTAATGAAAAACTGTTTTTT; CDR3aa: CASSLAGANEKLFF
d_gene: .; abundance: .; v_gene: TRBV5-1; j_gene: TRBJ2-5; CDR3nt: TGCGCCAGCCTGGGCGTCGGACAAGGAGAGACCCAGTACTTC; CDR3aa: CASLGVGQGETQYF
d_gene: .; abundance: once; v_gene: TRBV10-3; j_gene: TRBJ2-2; CDR3nt: TGTGCCATCAGACGGATCGGCGGGGTGAACACCGGGGAGCTGTTTTTT; CDR3aa: CAIRRIGGVNTGELFF
d_gene: .; abundance: .; v_gene: TRBV7-7; j_gene: TRBJ2-1; CDR3nt: TGTGCCAGCAGCTTATCAGGGAGCCTGGGCGGTGAGCAGTTCTTC; CDR3aa: CASSLSGSLGGEQFF
d_gene: .; abundance: .; v_gene: TRBV7-2; j_gene: TRBJ2-7; CDR3nt: TGTGCCAGCAGCTTGGCGGGGCTCTACGAGCAGTACTTC; CDR3aa: CASSLAGLYEQYF
d_gene: .; abundance: .; v_gene: TRBV9; j_gene: TRBJ2-7; CDR3nt: TGTGCCAGCAGCGTAGTTTCCCAGGGAGACGAGCAGTACTTC; CDR3aa: CASSVVSQGDEQYF
d_gene: .; abundance: .; v_gene: TRBV19; j_gene: TRBJ1-6; CDR3nt: TGTGCCAGTAGTATCCGGGACGCTGCCGAAAATTCACCCCTCCACTTT; CDR3aa: CASSIRDAAENSPLHF
d_gene: .; abundance: .; v_gene: TRBV2; j_gene: TRBJ2-7; CDR3nt: TGTGCCGGGGGGGCAGAGAGGTACGAGCAGTACTTC; CDR3aa: CAGGAERYEQYF
d_gene: .; abundance: .; v_gene: TRBV6-2/TRBV6-3; j_gene: TRBJ1-1; CDR3nt: TGTGCCAGCAGTTACGGGGGGGAAGCTTTCTTT; CDR3aa: CASSYGGEAFF
d_gene: .; abundance: .; v_gene: TRBV15; j_gene: TRBJ1-1; CDR3nt: TGTGCCACCAGCAGAAACAGACCCTCCGCACAGGGCCTGTACACTGAAGCTTTCTTT; CDR3aa: CATSRNRPSAQGLYTEAFF
d_gene: TRBD1; abundance: .; v_gene: TRBV29-1; j_gene: TRBJ1-3; CDR3nt: TGCAGCGTGGTTGGGACAGGCTTTTCTGGAAACACCATATATTTT; CDR3aa: CSVVGTGFSGNTIYF
d_gene: TRBD1; abundance: .; v_gene: TRBV5-1; j_gene: TRBJ1-6; CDR3nt: TGCGCCAGCAGCTTGGTGGGACAGGGGCACAATTCACCCCTCCACTTT; CDR3aa: CASSLVGQGHNSPLHF
d_gene: TRBD2; abundance: .; v_gene: TRBV5-1; j_gene: TRBJ2-5; CDR3nt: TGCGCCAGCAGCTTCTCGAGCGGGGGGGGAGAGACCCAGTACTTC; CDR3aa: CASSFSSGGGETQYF
d_gene: .; abundance: .; v_gene: TRBV5-4; j_gene: TRBJ1-1; CDR3nt: TGTGCCAGCAGCACACAGGGTGACTTGAACACTGAAGCTTTCTTT; CDR3aa: CASSTQGDLNTEAFF
d_gene: .; abundance: few; v_gene: TRBV7-9; j_gene: TRBJ2-7; CDR3nt: TGTGCCAGCAGCTTAGTCCCCTACGAGCAGTACTTC; CDR3aa: CASSLVPYEQYF
d_gene: .; abundance: .; v_gene: TRBV10-3; j_gene: TRBJ2-1; CDR3nt: TGTGCCATCGAGGGCGGGCAACATGAGCAGTTCTTC; CDR3aa: CAIEGGQHEQFF
d_gene: TRBD1; abundance: .; v_gene: TRBV4-1; j_gene: TRBJ1-4; CDR3nt: TGCGCCAGCAGCCGCTCAGGGGGCACTAATGAAAAACTGTTTTTT; CDR3aa: CASSRSGGTNEKLFF
d_gene: .; abundance: few; v_gene: TRBV5-6; j_gene: TRBJ2-5; CDR3nt: TGTGCCAGCAGCTCGGTGGAGACCCAGTACTTC; CDR3aa: CASSSVETQYF
d_gene: .; abundance: .; v_gene: TRBV5-5; j_gene: TRBJ2-7; CDR3nt: TGTGCCAGCAGCTTAAGTGAAGACTCGCAGTACTTC; CDR3aa: CASSLSEDSQYF